These 27 T cell receptor beta chains originate from one sample sequenced in a study of technical replicates of blood from several donors. Assay: immunoSEQ multiplex PCR; the TCRdb copy retains only in-frame clones and omits some. The data contain under 100,000 clones, approximately 96% of them seen just once; the ten biggest clones take up roughly 0.23%. Sequencing used T cells isolated from PBMCs. The receptor set was obtained from a human donor in good health.

The CDR3: CASSSVAGGYNEQFF. The CDR3 DNA sequence: TGTGCCAGCAGTTCCGTTGCGGGAGGGTACAATGAGCAGTTCTTC. The chain joins TRBV28 to TRBJ2-1, with 9 bases identical to TRBD2. Germline V gene lookup returns CDR1 MDHEN and CDR2 SYDVKM. Trimming removed 4 bases from V and 4 bases from J; junction bases left unmatched: 5. This CDR3 is built from 15 residues.

The DNA of the CDR3 is TGTGCCAGTAGTACAGGGGCTGGCGGCAATCAGCCCCAGCATTTT. This codes for CASSTGAGGNQPQHF. This chain links TRBV19 with TRBJ1-5, with TRBD1 as a possible D gene (6 bases). Germline V gene lookup returns CDR1 LNHDA and CDR2 SQIVND (reference sequence). Trimming removed 4 bases at V and 2 bases at J, with 12 bases between. CDR3 size: 15 residues.

This clone appeared once. The chain combines TRBV9 with TRBJ2-1; TRBD2 matches 8 bases. Germline V lookup: CDR1 SGDLS, CDR2 YYNGEE. V lost 0 bases and J lost 4; bases outside the gene matches: 3. CDR3 length equals 15 residues. The CDR3 nucleotides read TGTGCCAGCAGCGTAGTGTCTAGCGGGTACAATGAGCAGTTCTTC. Its protein is CASSVVSSGYNEQFF.

The rearrangement links TRBV4-1 to TRBJ2-7, with TRBD1 identical over 8 bases. This CDR3 region has 15 residues. V shed 1 base and J 5 bases; nucleotides not matched to a gene: 7. Germline V gives CDR1 MGHRA, CDR2 YSYEKL. In DNA form, the CDR3 reads TGCGCCAGCAGCCAAGGGCAGGGGGCGATCCACGAGCAGTACTTC. It is translated as CASSQGQGAIHEQYF.

V is TRBV5-6 and J is TRBJ1-2, with 8 bases that match TRBD1. Per the germline V gene, CDR1 is SGHDT and CDR2 is YYEEEE. The CDR3 has 16 amino acids. J lost 4 bases, V lost 7 bases, and 15 bases had no gene match. The CDR3 sequence is CASYGQGRSLGYGYTF. The CDR3 region has the DNA TGTGCCAGCTACGGACAGGGAAGGAGTTTAGGCTATGGCTACACCTTC.

This clone was counted between two and nine times. This rearrangement joins TRBV4-1 to TRBJ1-1; perhaps TRBD1 as D (5 bases). Germline values: CDR1 MGHRA, CDR2 YSYEKL. V was trimmed by 3 bases and J by 7 bases, leaving 12 bases between them. The CDR3 is made up of 13 amino acids. The CDR3 sequence is CASSQMGLSEAFF. In DNA form, the CDR3 reads TGCGCCAGCAGCCAGATGGGACTGAGTGAAGCTTTCTTT.

The rearrangement joins TRBV11-3 to TRBJ2-5, with 8 bases aligning to TRBD1. CDR1 SGHNT and CDR2 YENEEA come from the germline V gene. With V trimmed by 2 bases and J by 4 bases, 3 bases remained unmatched. CDR3 length equals 14 residues. CDR3 DNA sequence: TGTGCCAGCAGCTTATCAGGGGGCGCAGAGACCCAGTACTTC. It is translated as CASSLSGGAETQYF.

The V gene is TRBV7-2, the J gene TRBJ2-4, with D tentatively TRBD2 (5 bases). V shed 3 bases and J shed 0 bases, with 6 bases lying between them. This CDR3 contains 14 residues. CDR1 and CDR2 from the germline V gene are SGHTA and FQGNSA. The CDR3: CASSLRVAKNIQYF. CDR3 DNA: TGTGCCAGCAGCTTGAGGGTAGCCAAAAACATTCAGTACTTC.

The CDR3 loop reads CASSFAGVVYNEQFF. The DNA of the CDR3 is TGTGCCAGCAGCTTCGCGGGAGTGGTATACAATGAGCAGTTCTTC. The rearrangement uses TRBV5-6 and TRBJ2-1; 7 bases fit TRBD2. The V gene end was trimmed by 2 bases and the J gene end by 4 bases; junction bases not matched to a gene: 6. The CDR3 extends over 15 amino acids. Looked up from germline, CDR1 is SGHDT and CDR2 is YYEEEE.

The V and J genes are TRBV18 and TRBJ1-1; D might be TRBD1 (6 bases). Germline lookup yields CDR1 KGHSH and CDR2 LQKENI. The CDR3 contains 13 residues. V lost 7 bases and J lost 1, with 10 bases in between. CDR3 amino acids: CASLSGENTEAFF. CDR3 in DNA: TGTGCCAGCTTATCAGGGGAGAACACTGAAGCTTTCTTT.

CDR3 loop: CASSRGGSGASGKLFF. The DNA for the CDR3 is TGTGCCAGCAGCCGCGGGGGGTCCGGGGCGTCGGGAAAACTGTTTTTT. The chain couples TRBV5-5 to TRBJ1-4, with D perhaps TRBD1 (5 bases). V lost 4 bases, J lost 10 bases, and 23 bases lay in between. Looked up from germline, CDR1 is SGHKS and CDR2 is YYEKEE (reference sequence). This CDR3 has 16 residues.

V gene TRBV14 combines with J gene TRBJ1-2, with TRBD1 matching over 7 bases. This CDR3 has 15 amino acids. J lost 5 bases, V lost 0 bases, and 6 bases had no gene match. Germline CDR1 reads SGHDN; CDR2 reads FVKESK. CDR3 sequence (DNA): TGTGCCAGCAGCCAAGATAAGGGACAGATTTATGGCTACACCTTC. This encodes CASSQDKGQIYGYTF.

The rearrangement joins TRBV10-1 to TRBJ2-2; TRBD2 matches at 12 bases. Germline trimming cut 3 bases from V and 5 bases from J; bases unmatched to any gene: 7. CDR3 length: 17 residues. Germline CDR1 and CDR2: WNHNN and SYGVQD (reference sequence). The DNA of the CDR3 is TGCGCCAGCAGTGACTGGCGGACTAGCGGGAAAACCGGGGAGCTGTTTTTT. The encoded protein is CASSDWRTSGKTGELFF.

The J gene is TRBJ2-7, the V gene TRBV16; TRBD2 might be the D (5 bases). The CDR3 sequence is 11 residues long. CDR1 is KGHSY and CDR2 is FQNENV in the germline V gene. The V gene lost 2 bases and the J gene lost 6 bases, with 5 bases spanning the gap. CDR3 coding DNA: TGTGCCAGCAGCCAAGCGGGCGAGCAGTACTTC. Protein sequence: CASSQAGEQYF.

A single count supports this clone. The chain combines TRBV11-2 with TRBJ1-1; D uncertain. This CDR3 is built from 12 residues. Germline V gene sequence: CDR1 SGHAT, CDR2 FQNNGV. V gave up 5 bases and J gave up 1 base, with 5 bases separating them. CDR3 residues: CASSHWNTEAFF. The CDR3 DNA reads as TGTGCCAGCAGCCACTGGAACACTGAAGCTTTCTTT.

The V and J genes are TRBV5-1 and TRBJ1-2; 9 positions match TRBD1. Per germline, CDR1 SGHRS and CDR2 YFSETQ. Unmatched junction bases numbered 6, after V lost 5 bases and J lost 4 bases. The CDR3 covers 14 residues. The CDR3 sequence: CASRGQGSLYGYTF. In nucleotides, the CDR3 is TGCGCCAGCAGGGGACAGGGATCACTCTATGGCTACACCTTC. The variable domain in full, completed from reference TRBV5-1 and TRBJ1-2, reads KAGVTQTPRYLIKTRGQQVTLSCSPISGHRSVSWYQQTPGQGLQFLFEYFSETQRNKGNFPGRFSGRQFSNSRSEMNVSTLELGDSALYLCASRGQGSLYGYTFGSGTRLTVV.

This chain uses TRBV18 with TRBJ1-4; D may be TRBD1 (5 bases). Germline V lookup: CDR1 KGHSH, CDR2 LQKENI. Trimming stripped 3 bases from V and 8 bases from J, with 13 bases between. The CDR3 extends over 14 amino acids. The CDR3 protein is CASSPTAAGEKLFF. Here the CDR3 DNA reads TGTGCCAGCTCACCGACAGCCGCCGGGGAAAAACTGTTTTTT.

The chain couples TRBV15 to TRBJ2-1, with 9 bases aligning to TRBD2. The CDR3 contains 15 residues. The V segment lost 4 bases and the J segment 4 bases; nucleotides outside the gene matches: 5. CDR1 and CDR2 from the germline V gene are LNHNV and YYDKDF (reference sequence). The CDR3 here is CATSISGSLYNEQFF. The CDR3 DNA follows: TGTGCCACCAGCATTAGCGGGAGCCTTTACAATGAGCAGTTCTTC.

This chain links TRBV28 with TRBJ1-2; possible D gene TRBD1, 5 bases. There are 12 residues in the CDR3. V lost 6 bases, J lost 6 bases, and 11 bases lay in between. Germline lookup yields CDR1 MDHEN and CDR2 SYDVKM. As DNA, the CDR3 is TGTGCCAGCAGCTCTCCAGGGCATGGCTACACCTTC. Its protein is CASSSPGHGYTF.

The gene calls are TRBV5-4 and TRBJ1-1, with 8 bases lining up with TRBD1. The CDR3 extends over 13 amino acids. Germline V lookup: CDR1 SGHNT, CDR2 YYREEE (reference sequence). After removal of 6 bases from V and 6 bases from J, the junction contained 7 bases not matched to a gene. CDR3 protein: CASTQQGDAEAFF. CDR3 DNA: TGTGCCAGCACTCAACAGGGGGACGCTGAAGCTTTCTTT.

The chain carries TRBV29-1 and TRBJ2-1; 8 bases agree with TRBD2. CDR3 length equals 15 residues. Germline V gives CDR1 SQVTM, CDR2 ANQGSEA. Losses at the gene ends were 6 bases for V and 4 bases for J; bases not matched to a gene: 11. In DNA form, the CDR3 reads TGCAGCGTAGATTTAAGCGGGGGCCGATACAATGAGCAGTTCTTC. Protein product: CSVDLSGGRYNEQFF.

A single count supports this clone. J is TRBJ2-7 and V is TRBV5-6, with TRBD1 matching 9 bases. Germline CDR1 reads SGHDT; CDR2 reads YYEEEE. Trimming took 5 bases from V and 5 from J; bases not matched to a gene: 17. The CDR3 has 17 residues. The CDR3 region is CASRRWGTGQGNHEQYF. The CDR3 DNA follows: TGTGCCAGCAGGCGTTGGGGGACGGGACAGGGAAACCACGAGCAGTACTTC.

The J gene is TRBJ2-3, the V gene TRBV5-5; 9 bases align to TRBD2. Trimming took 2 bases from V and 5 from J; bases not matched to a gene: 3. This CDR3 has 14 residues. Germline assignment: CDR1 SGHKS and CDR2 YYEKEE (reference sequence). CDR3 loop: CASSFSGSVDTQYF. Here the CDR3 DNA reads TGTGCCAGCAGCTTTAGCGGGAGCGTAGATACGCAGTATTTT.

The rearrangement joins TRBV27 to TRBJ1-1; D unclear. Per germline, CDR1 MNHEY and CDR2 SMNVEV (reference sequence). This CDR3 region has 13 residues. Trimming took 4 bases from V and 5 from J, leaving 11 bases between them. This CDR3 reads CASSWRITTEAFF. CDR3 nucleotides: TGTGCCAGCAGTTGGAGGATTACGACTGAAGCTTTCTTT.

CDR3 DNA: TGTGCCAGCAGTAGAGGACAGGGGACCTATGGCTACACCTTC. As protein: CASSRGQGTYGYTF. The J gene is TRBJ1-2, the V gene TRBV2, with TRBD1 matching 9 bases. CDR1 and CDR2 from the germline V gene are SNHLY and FYNNEI. The CDR3 is made up of 14 amino acids. The trim removed 5 bases at V and 4 bases at J, leaving 5 bases unmatched.

The chain joins TRBV7-2 to TRBJ2-2, with 13 bases fitting TRBD2. The V gene's germline CDR1 is SGHTA and CDR2 FQGNSA. This CDR3 is 18 amino acids long. The V segment lost 5 bases and the J segment 2 bases; nucleotides outside the gene matches: 8. CDR3 sequence (DNA): TGTGCCAGCAGCCCGAGACTAGCGGGAGGCCTTAACACCGGGGAGCTGTTTTTT. Its translation is CASSPRLAGGLNTGELFF.

The rearrangement uses TRBV27 and TRBJ1-5; D call uncertain. The V end was cut by 6 bases, the J end by 0 bases, with 6 bases between. Germline values: CDR1 MNHEY, CDR2 SMNVEV (reference sequence). The CDR3 sequence is 13 residues long. The chain's CDR3 is CASRYNSNQPQHF. CDR3 bases: TGTGCCAGCAGGTATAATAGCAATCAGCCCCAGCATTTT.